A single sample gave rise to the 24 T cell receptor beta chains below, sequenced in a study of CD8+CD57+ T cells in acquired aplastic anemia. Patients selected for sequencing had displayed CD8+CD57+ cell expansion by flow cytometry. According to the study, genomic DNA was the template for TCR beta VDJ and CDR3 profiling. TCRdb reprocessed the reads via MiXCR and lists one record per CDR3 protein. The sample contains roughly 500,000 distinct CDR3 sequences, roughly a third of which appear only once. Sequencing was performed on sorted CD4+, CD8+, or CD8+CD57+ T cells (not recorded which) from PBMCs. Source of these receptors: a human donor with aplastic anemia.

This clonotype was detected many times. The chain has TRBV5-1 and TRBJ1-2, with D possibly TRBD1 on 5 matching bases. Germline V gene lookup returns CDR1 SGHRS and CDR2 YFSETQ. The CDR3 spans 14 residues. V dropped 3 bases and J dropped 8 bases, with 17 bases sitting between them. CDR3 nucleotide sequence: TGCGCCAGCAGCTCGGACGGTGGGGCTTTAGGCTACACCTTC. Amino acid sequence: CASSSDGGALGYTF.

The chain recombines TRBV5-5 with TRBJ2-7; D is perhaps TRBD1 (6 bases). V shed 2 bases and J shed 9 bases, with 15 bases lying between them. The germline CDR1 and CDR2 sequences are SGHKS and YYEKEE (reference sequence). This CDR3 spans 13 amino acids. The CDR3 sequence is CASSFLQGDPQYF. The CDR3 region has the DNA TGTGCCAGCAGCTTCCTACAGGGTGACCCGCAGTACTTC.

This clonotype was seen a few times. The chain employs TRBV6-1 and TRBJ1-6, with 8 nucleotides matching TRBD1. The trim removed 6 bases at V and 7 bases at J, leaving 11 bases unmatched. The germline V gene encodes CDR1 MNHNS and CDR2 SASEGT. This CDR3 is 16 amino acids long. The CDR3 nucleotides read TGTGCCAGCAGCCGCGACAGGGGAGCAAGGAATTCACCCCTCCACTTT. As protein: CASSRDRGARNSPLHF.

The V and J genes are TRBV9 and TRBJ1-1; maybe TRBD1 (6 bases). This CDR3 contains 15 residues. Per the germline V gene, CDR1 is SGDLS and CDR2 is YYNGEE. V was pared by 7 bases and J by 0 bases, with 16 bases between. CDR3 sequence (DNA): TGTGCCAGCTCACCTATGGACAGCATGAACACTGAAGCTTTCTTT. Translation gives CASSPMDSMNTEAFF.

CDR3 in amino acids: CASSTTDRAGTEAFF. Written as DNA, the CDR3 is TGTGCCAGTAGTACCACGGACAGGGCGGGCACTGAAGCTTTCTTT. This rearrangement joins TRBV19 to TRBJ1-1; 8 bases map to TRBD1. The CDR3 has 15 amino acids. J gave up 4 bases and V 4 bases, and 8 bases lay outside the gene matches. CDR1 is LNHDA and CDR2 is SQIVND in the germline V gene (reference sequence).

V usage is TRBV2 and J usage is TRBJ1-2; no definite D call. Per germline, CDR1 SNHLY and CDR2 FYNNEI. Trimming shortened V by 6 bases and J by 4 bases, and 15 bases separated the two germline ends. This CDR3 contains 14 residues. The CDR3 loop is CASSPQSAIYGYTF. The CDR3 DNA reads TGTGCCAGCAGCCCCCAATCGGCAATCTATGGCTACACCTTC.

This chain joins TRBV2 and TRBJ1-6; no clear D. CDR3 length: 14 residues. V was pared by 5 bases and J by 8 bases, with 13 bases between. Germline V gene lookup returns CDR1 SNHLY and CDR2 FYNNEI. Here the CDR3 DNA reads TGTGCCAGCAGTCTCTATGGGTTGGATTCACCCCTCCACTTT. It encodes CASSLYGLDSPLHF.

The CDR3 nucleotides are TGCGCCAGCAGTGCACAGGCGGGAGGGGGCTACACCTTC. Protein product: CASSAQAGGGYTF. J is TRBJ1-2 and V is TRBV10-1, with D perhaps TRBD1 (5 bases). The CDR3 extends over 13 amino acids. Germline values: CDR1 WNHNN, CDR2 SYGVQD (reference sequence). The V end lost 4 bases, the J end lost 8 bases, and 14 bases lay between the germline ends.

This clonotype was detected many times. This chain links TRBV20-1 with TRBJ2-5; maybe TRBD1 (5 bases). CDR1 and CDR2 from the germline V gene are DFQATT and SNEGSKA (reference sequence). The germline V and J ends were trimmed by 6 bases and 5 bases, with 13 bases remaining between them. The CDR3 runs 12 residues. CDR3: CSARRGGETQYF. The CDR3 DNA sequence: TGCAGTGCGAGAAGGGGTGGTGAGACCCAGTACTTC.

The chain has TRBV4-2 and TRBJ2-7; either TRBD1 or TRBD2 may supply D (5 bases each). Germline V gives CDR1 LGHNA, CDR2 YNFKEQ. V was cut by 4 bases and J by 0 bases, with 22 bases left in between. This CDR3 region has 18 residues. The CDR3 loop is CASSPTGRTLSYSYEQYF. As DNA, the CDR3 is TGTGCCAGCAGCCCAACGGGACGAACTCTCTCCTACTCCTACGAGCAGTACTTC.

This clonotype was seen only a few times. CDR3 in DNA: TGTGCCAGCAGCGCGGGACTTACGAACACTGAAGCTTTCTTT. Its translation is CASSAGLTNTEAFF. The gene calls are TRBV4-2 and TRBJ1-1, with a tentative D call TRBD1 (5 bases). The CDR3 totals 14 residues. Between the trimmed V and J ends, which lost 5 bases and 1 base, there was a span of 11 bases. The germline V gene encodes CDR1 LGHNA and CDR2 YNFKEQ.

The V gene is TRBV20-1, the J gene TRBJ2-1; TRBD2 matches 7 bases. The germline V gene encodes CDR1 DFQATT and CDR2 SNEGSKA (reference sequence). The trim removed 8 bases at V and 0 bases at J, leaving 7 bases unmatched. This CDR3 comprises 14 residues. The CDR3 bases are TGCAGTTCCTCCCGGGGGGACTCCTACAATGAGCAGTTCTTC. This sequence encodes CSSSRGDSYNEQFF.

This clonotype was picked up a small number of times. The chain joins TRBV5-5 to TRBJ1-3, with 8 bases fitting TRBD1. Per the germline V gene, CDR1 is SGHKS and CDR2 is YYEKEE (reference sequence). V shed 5 bases, J shed 2 bases, and the junction held 9 bases outside the gene matches. The CDR3 is 16 amino acids. As DNA, the CDR3 is TGTGCCAGCAGGCGCGACAGGGGTAGGACTGGAAACACCATATATTTT. This translates into CASRRDRGRTGNTIYF.

The V and J genes are TRBV9 and TRBJ2-7; 7 bases line up with TRBD1. This CDR3 has 15 amino acids. The germline V gene encodes CDR1 SGDLS and CDR2 YYNGEE. J gave up 4 bases and V 0 bases, and 7 bases lay outside the gene matches. Written as DNA, the CDR3 is TGTGCCAGCAGCGTAGCTTCGGGACAGCAATACGAGCAGTACTTC. It translates to CASSVASGQQYEQYF.

This clonotype has a handful of counts. This chain links TRBV7-6 with TRBJ2-3; TRBD2 matches at 7 bases. The ends lost 5 bases at V and 10 bases at J; junction bases unmatched: 15. The CDR3 loop spans 15 amino acids. CDR1 SGHVS and CDR2 FNYEAQ come from the germline V gene. As DNA, the CDR3 is TGTGCCAGCAGCCCAAATCTGGACCCGGGGGGAGCGCAGTATTTT. Protein sequence: CASSPNLDPGGAQYF.

The V call is TRBV25-1, the J call TRBJ1-6; maybe TRBD1 (5 bases). Trimming stripped 1 base from V and 7 bases from J, with 11 bases between. The CDR3 is 15 amino acids. Germline-derived CDR1 and CDR2 are MGHDK and SYGVNS. The CDR3 DNA follows: TGTGCCAGCAGTGAATGGACAACCGGGAATTCACCCCTCCACTTT. This sequence encodes CASSEWTTGNSPLHF.

This clonotype turned up a few times. The rearrangement uses TRBV12-3 or TRBV12-4 and TRBJ1-1; the match to TRBD1 covers 10 bases. This CDR3 has 15 residues. Losses at the gene ends were 5 bases for V and 5 bases for J; bases not matched to a gene: 8. Here the CDR3 DNA reads TGTGCCAGCAGTGCTATGGGACAGGGGAGAACTGAAGCTTTCTTT. This gives the protein CASSAMGQGRTEAFF.

A remark on this clonotype: A junction boundary mismatches the germline segment, possibly from a read error. The chain uses TRBV7-2 and TRBJ1-5; no clear D gene. There are 13 residues in the CDR3. Germline CDR1 and CDR2: SGHTA and FQGNSA. The chain's CDR3 is CASRIREDQSQHF. CDR3 DNA sequence: TGTGCCAGCAGGATACGGGAGGATCAGTCCCAGCATTTT.

The chain uses TRBV7-2 and TRBJ2-7; the match to TRBD2 covers 9 bases. The length of the CDR3 is 13 residues. Unmatched junction bases numbered 5, after V lost 5 bases and J lost 6 bases. CDR1 is SGHTA and CDR2 is FQGNSA in the germline V gene. The chain's CDR3 is CASSRGLASEQYF. In DNA form, the CDR3 reads TGTGCCAGCAGCCGGGGACTAGCAAGCGAGCAGTACTTC.

The CDR3 here is CASSVDGQGVGEQYF. CDR3 bases: TGTGCCAGCAGCGTAGACGGACAGGGGGTAGGGGAGCAGTACTTC. The J gene is TRBJ2-7, the V gene TRBV9; TRBD1 matches 10 bases. The V and J ends lost 0 bases and 7 bases, in that order; junction bases with no gene match: 7. The CDR3 contains 15 residues. Germline V gene lookup returns CDR1 SGDLS and CDR2 YYNGEE.

The genes are TRBV6-1 and TRBJ1-3; 7 bases fit TRBD1. Trimming at V came to 5 bases and at J to 4 bases, leaving 2 bases not matched to a gene. CDR1 and CDR2 from the germline V gene are MNHNS and SASEGT. This CDR3 is built from 13 residues. In DNA form, the CDR3 reads TGTGCCAGCAGTCGGGGACAGGGAAACACCATATATTTT. Its translation: CASSRGQGNTIYF.

This clonotype was seen a few times. V is TRBV19 and J is TRBJ1-5, with TRBD1 identical over 8 bases. V lost 9 bases, J lost 0 bases, and 7 bases stayed unmatched. The CDR3 runs 15 residues. From germline, CDR1 is LNHDA and CDR2 SQIVND (reference sequence). The CDR3 DNA reads TGTGCCAGCACCGGGACAGGCTATAGCAATCAGCCCCAGCATTTT. Its protein is CASTGTGYSNQPQHF.

The CDR3 loop is CASSSRVSYNEQFF. The CDR3 region has the DNA TGTGCCAGCAGCTCGCGGGTTTCATACAATGAGCAGTTCTTC. The J gene is TRBJ2-1, the V gene TRBV11-1; tentative D call: TRBD2 (5 bases). The ends were cut back, 4 bases at V and 4 bases at J, with 11 bases in the middle. Per germline, CDR1 SGHAT and CDR2 FQDESV (reference sequence). The CDR3 consists of 14 residues.

This clonotype showed up many times. The chain combines TRBV24-1 with TRBJ2-7, with D tentatively TRBD1 or TRBD2 (5 bases each). This CDR3 region has 12 residues. Trimming took off 3 bases at V and 6 bases at J, with 8 bases between the two ends. In germline, CDR1 is KGHDR, CDR2 SFDVKD. Here the CDR3 DNA reads TGTGCCACCAGTGATGGGACCTCCGAGCAGTACTTC. Translating gives CATSDGTSEQYF.